The 11 T cell receptor beta chains below all came from one sample that was sequenced in a study of cytomegalovirus exposure and HLA in healthy donors. Generated by immunoSEQ multiplex PCR, the TCRdb table keeps only in-frame clones and is missing some. This table has over 150,000 clones, nearly 90% appearing once. Sequenced input: PBMCs. Source of these receptors: a man younger than 35 in good health and CMV-seropositive.

This chain connects TRBV2 to TRBJ1-5; perhaps TRBD1 as D (6 bases). Germline V gene lookup returns CDR1 SNHLY and CDR2 FYNNEI. The CDR3 is made up of 12 amino acids. The ends were cut back, 7 bases at V and 3 bases at J, with 7 bases in the middle. The chain's CDR3 is CASNRANQPQHF. DNA of the CDR3: TGTGCCAGCAACAGGGCCAATCAGCCCCAGCATTTT.

This rearrangement joins TRBV2 to TRBJ2-5, with no clear D. The CDR3 is made up of 11 amino acids. Germline V gene data show CDR1 as SNHLY and CDR2 as FYNNEI. Trimming cost V 6 bases and J 5 bases, with 7 bases left between them. The CDR3 DNA is TGTGCCAGCAGCACGAGGGAGACCCAGTACTTC. Translated: CASSTRETQYF. The variable domain in full, completed from reference TRBV2 and TRBJ2-5, reads EPEVTQTPSHQVTQMGQEVILRCVPISNHLYFYWYRQILGQKVEFLVSFYNNEISEKSEIFDDQFSVERPDGSNFTLKIRSTKLEDSAMYFCASSTRETQYFGPGTRLLVL.

The V and J genes are TRBV6-1 and TRBJ2-3; TRBD2 matches at 9 bases. The CDR3 covers 14 residues. Trimming took 6 bases from V and 2 from J; bases not matched to a gene: 3. Germline CDR1 and CDR2: MNHNS and SASEGT. In DNA form, the CDR3 reads TGTGCCAGCAGAGGGACTAGCTACACAGATACGCAGTATTTT. It translates to CASRGTSYTDTQYF.

The chain carries TRBV6-5 and TRBJ2-7; 9 bases map to TRBD2. With V trimmed by 0 bases and J by 2 bases, 2 bases remained unmatched. Germline CDR1 is MNHEY and CDR2 is SVGAGI. The CDR3 extends over 15 amino acids. Here the CDR3 reads CASSYSAGGAYEQYF. CDR3 sequence (DNA): TGTGCCAGCAGTTACTCGGCGGGAGGGGCCTACGAGCAGTACTTC.

The gene calls are TRBV25-1 and TRBJ2-1; 7 bases line up with TRBD1. V shed 5 bases and J 3 bases; nucleotides not matched to a gene: 7. The CDR3 contains 15 residues. Germline CDR1 MGHDK, CDR2 SYGVNS. The CDR3 loop reads CASSSIGTVYNEQFF. The DNA of the CDR3 is TGTGCCAGCAGTTCAATCGGGACAGTCTACAATGAGCAGTTCTTC.

The chain recombines TRBV7-8 with TRBJ2-5; 10 positions match TRBD2. The CDR3 has 15 residues. V was pared by 5 bases and J by 7 bases, with 10 bases of the junction left unmatched. The V gene's germline CDR1 is SGHVS and CDR2 FQNEAQ. CDR3 loop: CASSIGLAELGTQYF. DNA for the CDR3: TGTGCCAGCAGCATCGGACTAGCGGAATTGGGGACCCAGTACTTC.

The V gene is TRBV4-2, the J gene TRBJ2-7; 7 bases match TRBD1. The trim removed 0 bases at V and 6 bases at J, leaving 11 bases unmatched. There are 16 residues in the CDR3. Per the germline V gene, CDR1 is LGHNA and CDR2 is YNFKEQ. This chain's CDR3 is CASSQEGGIGTAEQYF. The CDR3 DNA sequence: TGTGCCAGCAGCCAAGAAGGGGGCATTGGGACGGCCGAGCAGTACTTC.

The chain links TRBV6-1 to TRBJ1-5; tentatively, D is TRBD1 (5 bases). Trimming removed 6 bases at V and 5 bases at J, with 11 bases between. The length of the CDR3 is 13 residues. In germline, CDR1 is MNHNS, CDR2 SASEGT. As DNA, the CDR3 is TGTGCCAGCAGCGGGACTGACGATCAGCCCCAGCATTTT. Protein: CASSGTDDQPQHF.

This clone is medium-sized (0.01 to 0.1%). CDR3 bases: TGTGCCAGCAGTTCCCGACAAAGGCTCAATGAGCAGTTCTTC. Protein sequence: CASSSRQRLNEQFF. The V call is TRBV6-5, the J call TRBJ2-1; D is ambiguous. The V end lost 4 bases, the J end lost 6 bases, and 13 bases lay between the germline ends. The CDR3 covers 14 residues. In germline, CDR1 is MNHEY, CDR2 SVGAGI.

This clone was found once. The rearrangement links TRBV19 to TRBJ2-6, with unresolved D. Deletions cut 7 bases from V and 0 bases from J, with 7 bases between. CDR3 length: 14 residues. Germline V gives CDR1 LNHDA, CDR2 SQIVND (reference sequence). The CDR3 bases are TGTGCCAGTATTTCCCGCTCTGGGGCCAACGTCCTGACTTTC. As protein: CASISRSGANVLTF.

The chain uses TRBV11-2 and TRBJ2-4; tentative D call: TRBD1 (6 bases). The V end was cut by 4 bases, the J end by 0 bases, with 19 bases between. Germline CDR1 SGHAT, CDR2 FQNNGV. This CDR3 region has 18 residues. The CDR3 protein is CASSYGQTTELAKNIQYF. The CDR3 nucleotides are TGTGCCAGCAGCTACGGACAGACGACGGAACTAGCCAAAAACATTCAGTACTTC.